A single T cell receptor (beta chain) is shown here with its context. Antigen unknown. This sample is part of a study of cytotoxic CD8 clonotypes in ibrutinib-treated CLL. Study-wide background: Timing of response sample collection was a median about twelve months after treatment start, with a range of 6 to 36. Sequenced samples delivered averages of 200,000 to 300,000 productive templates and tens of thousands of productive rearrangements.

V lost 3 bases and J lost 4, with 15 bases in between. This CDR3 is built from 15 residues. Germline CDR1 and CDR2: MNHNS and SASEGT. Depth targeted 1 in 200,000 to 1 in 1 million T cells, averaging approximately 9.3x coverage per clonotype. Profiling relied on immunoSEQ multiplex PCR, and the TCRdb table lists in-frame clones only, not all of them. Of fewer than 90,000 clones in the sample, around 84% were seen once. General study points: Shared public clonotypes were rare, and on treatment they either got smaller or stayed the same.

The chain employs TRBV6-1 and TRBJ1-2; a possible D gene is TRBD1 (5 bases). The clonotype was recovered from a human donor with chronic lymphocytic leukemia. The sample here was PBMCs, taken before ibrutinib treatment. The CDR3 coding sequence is TGTGCCAGCAGTGATCGGGACGGCCCTCTCTATGGCTACACCTTC. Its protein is CASSDRDGPLYGYTF.